A selection of T cell receptor beta chains follows, all from one sample in a study of blood T cell repertoires in COVID-19. Sequenced by immunoSEQ multiplex PCR; TCRdb stores in-frame clones only, minus some. The sample lists about 130,000 clones, nearly 85% occurring once. Sequenced input: peripheral blood. These receptors all come from a human donor in a cohort sampled during active COVID-19. Both conserved end residues are part of each CDR3. The D gene is left open where the match is weak. A clone size is listed for some rows: how often the clone was seen (once, few, many), or a class if it is expanded.

J gene	clone size	V gene	D gene	CDR3 protein	CDR3 DNA
TRBJ2-1	-	TRBV9	-	CASSGGTLQVF	TGTGCCAGCAGCGGGGGGACTCTACAGGTCTTC
TRBJ2-3	-	TRBV7-2	-	CASGVAGGTDTQYF	TGTGCATCGGGGGTGGCAGGAGGCACAGATACGCAGTATTTT
TRBJ1-2	once	TRBV29-1	-	CSATTSGQRGYGYTF	TGCAGCGCAACCACATCCGGACAGCGCGGCTATGGCTACACCTTC
TRBJ2-1	-	TRBV4-3	TRBD2	CASSQGVGLVGEQFF	TGCGCCAGCAGCCAAGGTGTGGGACTAGTTGGTGAGCAGTTCTTC
TRBJ2-1	-	TRBV7-2	TRBD2	CASSRASGGANEQFF	TGTGCCAGCAGCCGCGCTAGCGGGGGGGCGAATGAGCAGTTCTTC
TRBJ2-7	-	TRBV5-4	TRBD2	CASSGTSGHEQYF	TGTGCCAGCTCGGGGACTAGCGGCCACGAGCAGTACTTC
TRBJ2-3	-	TRBV4-3	-	CASSQDYGGGGVLNTQYF	TGCGCCAGCAGCCAAGATTATGGGGGAGGGGGGGTTTTGAATACGCAGTATTTT
TRBJ2-5	-	TRBV11-3	TRBD2	CASSFGTRGYQETQYF	TGTGCCAGCAGCTTTGGGACTAGGGGGTACCAAGAGACCCAGTACTTC
TRBJ2-2	-	TRBV7-3	TRBD1	CASSLTPWTGGPRTGELFF	TGTGCCAGCAGCTTAACCCCTTGGACAGGGGGGCCTAGGACCGGGGAGCTGTTTTTT
TRBJ1-2	-	TRBV12-3/TRBV12-4	-	CASSPGRNYGYTF	TGTGCCAGCAGTCCCGGCAGGAACTATGGCTACACCTTC
TRBJ2-3	-	TRBV5-6	-	CASSLVRSTDTQYF	TGTGCCAGCAGCTTGGTGCGGAGCACAGATACGCAGTATTTT
TRBJ1-2	-	TRBV7-9	-	CASSSTGPIGYTF	TGTGCCAGCAGCTCGACAGGACCGATCGGCTACACCTTC
TRBJ1-2	few	TRBV6-1	-	CASSEAHGSGVYGYTF	TGTGCCAGCAGTGAAGCGCACGGCTCAGGGGTCTATGGCTACACCTTC
TRBJ2-3	-	TRBV9	-	CASSVGAADTQYF	TGTGCCAGCAGCGTAGGAGCTGCAGATACGCAGTATTTT
TRBJ1-1	-	TRBV6-6	-	CASRPAGPEAFF	TGTGCCAGCAGACCGGCAGGCCCTGAAGCTTTCTTT
TRBJ2-1	once	TRBV25-1	TRBD1	CASSAGTGVNEQFF	TGTGCCAGCAGTGCCGGGACAGGGGTTAATGAGCAGTTCTTC
TRBJ1-2	-	TRBV2	-	CASSEEQNYGYTF	TGTGCCAGCAGTGAAGAACAGAACTATGGCTACACCTTC
TRBJ2-3	-	TRBV19	TRBD1	CASRTAGTGGTDTQYF	TGTGCCAGCCGTACCGCCGGGACAGGGGGCACAGATACGCAGTATTTT
TRBJ1-4	-	TRBV6-5	TRBD1	CASSYRQGRGKLFF	TGTGCCAGCAGTTACCGACAGGGAAGAGGAAAACTGTTTTTT
TRBJ1-2	once	TRBV5-4	-	CASSLAGPARNYGYTF	TGTGCCAGCAGCTTGGCTGGGCCCGCGCGTAACTATGGCTACACCTTC
TRBJ1-5	once	TRBV28	-	CASSPPGQMNQPQHF	TGTGCCAGCAGTCCCCCGGGACAAATGAATCAGCCCCAGCATTTT
TRBJ1-1	-	TRBV6-5	-	CASSSTQAGQPEAFF	TGTGCCAGCAGCTCAACACAGGCCGGTCAACCTGAAGCTTTCTTT
TRBJ1-5	few	TRBV7-9	-	CASSPPGGGNQPQHF	TGTGCCAGCAGCCCCCCGGGAGGTGGCAATCAGCCCCAGCATTTT
TRBJ2-5	-	TRBV6-5	TRBD1	CASRTTGAGTQYF	TGTGCCAGCAGAACGACAGGGGCCGGGACCCAGTACTTC
TRBJ1-6	-	TRBV11-2	-	CASSGGGVTAGSPLHF	TGTGCCAGCAGCGGCGGCGGGGTCACAGCGGGATCACCCCTCCACTTT
TRBJ1-1	-	TRBV6-5	-	CASSLTGNTEAFF	TGTGCCAGCAGCTTGACAGGGAACACTGAAGCTTTCTTT
TRBJ1-2	-	TRBV13	TRBD1	CASSLGQGEGYGYTF	TGTGCCAGCAGCCTCGGACAGGGGGAAGGCTATGGCTACACCTTC
TRBJ2-2	many	TRBV27	TRBD2	CASRLAGGRYTGELFF	TGTGCCAGTAGACTAGCGGGGGGGCGATACACCGGGGAGCTGTTTTTT
TRBJ2-3	-	TRBV11-1	-	CASSLSEDTQYF	TGTGCCAGCAGCTTAAGTGAGGATACGCAGTATTTT
TRBJ1-6	-	TRBV18	-	CASSITPGVNSPLHF	TGTGCCAGCTCGATCACTCCGGGGGTAAATTCACCCCTCCACTTT
TRBJ1-2	-	TRBV12-3/TRBV12-4	-	CASSLARDRGYTF	TGTGCCAGCAGTTTGGCGAGGGATAGGGGCTACACCTTC
TRBJ1-1	-	TRBV3-1/TRBV3-2	-	CASSHNRDTEAFF	TGTGCCAGCAGCCACAACAGGGACACTGAAGCTTTCTTT
TRBJ2-3	-	TRBV27	TRBD2	CASSPGTNTHGTQYF	TGTGCCAGCAGCCCCGGGACTAACACTCACGGTACGCAGTATTTT
TRBJ1-2	-	TRBV27	TRBD1	CASSLGTGQGGGYTF	TGTGCCAGCAGTTTAGGGACCGGACAGGGGGGAGGCTACACCTTC
TRBJ2-1	-	TRBV6-2/TRBV6-3	-	CASSKLAGGNEQFF	TGTGCCAGCAGTAAGTTGGCCGGGGGCAATGAGCAGTTCTTC
TRBJ1-2	-	TRBV2	-	CASSEEGNYGYTF	TGTGCCAGCAGTGAAGAGGGGAACTATGGCTACACCTTC
TRBJ1-1	-	TRBV7-9	-	CASSLPRGTEAFF	TGTGCCAGCAGCCTACCCCGGGGGACTGAAGCTTTCTTT
TRBJ1-3	-	TRBV5-1	TRBD1	CASSLTGDISGNTIYF	TGCGCCAGCAGCTTGACAGGGGATATTTCTGGAAACACCATATATTTT
TRBJ1-2	-	TRBV7-2	-	CASSFRGDGGYTF	TGTGCCAGCAGCTTCAGGGGTGACGGTGGCTACACCTTC
TRBJ2-1	few	TRBV9	TRBD2	CASSVTPAGASYNEQFF	TGTGCCAGCAGCGTGACCCCTGCGGGAGCCTCCTACAATGAGCAGTTCTTC